These 3 T cell receptor beta chains share one sample of origin, sequenced in a study of response to subunit inactivated influenza vaccine. TCRdb recomputed calls from the RT-PCR reads with MiXCR, one row per CDR3 protein. The repertoire holds roughly 700,000 distinct CDR3 sequences, with approximately 14% as singletons. The source material was PBMCs from blood, sampled less than 15 days before vaccination. These receptors were collected from a man aged 50-59 years who received an inactivated influenza vaccine.

This clonotype appeared a single time. The chain is built from TRBV14 and TRBJ1-1, with D maybe TRBD1 (5 bases). Germline V gene sequence: CDR1 SGHDN, CDR2 FVKESK. V lost 1 base and J 3 bases, leaving 6 bases between the germline ends. The CDR3 is 13 residues long. The CDR3 reads CASSQGGYTEAFF. CDR3 nucleotide sequence: TGTGCCAGCAGCCAAGGGGGGTACACTGAAGCTTTCTTT.

This clonotype was found a few times. V gene TRBV6-2 or TRBV6-3 combines with J gene TRBJ2-7; D gene uncertain. V dropped 5 bases and J dropped 3 bases, with 11 bases sitting between them. This CDR3 has 13 residues. Germline V gives CDR1 MNHEY, CDR2 SVGEGT. CDR3 sequence: CASSHYVDYEQYF. The CDR3 nucleotides read TGTGCCAGCAGTCACTACGTTGACTACGAGCAGTACTTC.

V gene TRBV6-1 combines with J gene TRBJ2-3; D is possibly TRBD1 or TRBD2 (5 bases each). Germline CDR1 is MNHNS and CDR2 is SASEGT. This CDR3 comprises 15 residues. With 5 bases removed from V and 4 bases from J, the gap between germline ends came to 16 bases. Written as DNA, the CDR3 is TGTGCCAGCAGTCCCGGGACCTGGGGTTCAGATACGCAGTATTTT. Protein product: CASSPGTWGSDTQYF.